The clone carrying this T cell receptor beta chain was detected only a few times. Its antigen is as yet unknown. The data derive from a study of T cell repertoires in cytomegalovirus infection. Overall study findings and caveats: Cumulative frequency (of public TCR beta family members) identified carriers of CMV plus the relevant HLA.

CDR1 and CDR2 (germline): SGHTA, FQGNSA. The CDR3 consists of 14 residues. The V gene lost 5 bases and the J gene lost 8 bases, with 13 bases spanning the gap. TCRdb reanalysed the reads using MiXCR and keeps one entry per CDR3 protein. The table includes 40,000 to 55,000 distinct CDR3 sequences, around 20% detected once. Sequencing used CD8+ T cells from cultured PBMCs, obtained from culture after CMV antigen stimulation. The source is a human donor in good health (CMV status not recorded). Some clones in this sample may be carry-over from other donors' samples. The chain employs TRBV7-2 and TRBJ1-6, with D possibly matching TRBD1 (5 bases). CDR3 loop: CASSLGTLHSPLHF. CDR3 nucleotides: TGTGCCAGCAGCCTCGGGACTCTTCATTCACCCCTCCACTTT.